This T cell receptor beta chain is drawn from a study of blood T cells in healthy people across ages. With a J-beta primer mix and a sample-barcoded 5' primer, a second PCR ran roughly 6 to 11 cycles. TCRdb called the 5' RACE reads again in MiXCR, with one record for every CDR3 protein. This sample has 900,000 to 950,000 distinct CDR3 sequences, with under 35% found just once. This clonotype was seen a handful of times. Its antigen is still unknown. This CDR3 contains 15 residues. The germline gives CDR1 KGHSH, CDR2 LQKENI. Broader study findings: Researchers deemed the diversity estimates from one million T cells underestimates. Higher diversity, along with more naive CD4+ cells, distinguished long-lived donors from aged donors.

These same records also appear under a second study, on T cells of mothers and their children. That study adds: Comparable shaping of TCR recombination output by thymic selection was observed in related and unrelated pairs.

The specimen was blood. This TCR derives from a woman between 35 and 50 years old in good health. The J gene is TRBJ2-5, the V gene TRBV18; tentatively, D is TRBD1 or TRBD2 (5 bases each). The J call may not be correct, given that the DNA end is closer to TRBJ2-7. The CDR3 DNA reads as TGTGCCAGCTCACTCCAGGGACGGGGCGCCTACGAGCAGTACTTC. This codes for CASSLQGRGAYEQYF.